The rows below give T cell receptor beta chains drawn from one sample of a study of OX40 agonist ivuxolimab in advanced cancers. Using immunoSEQ multiplex PCR, the repertoire was profiled, and TCRdb retains in-frame clones only, with some absent. The profile shows around 85,000 clones, 91% of them singletons. The sample consisted of CD4+ or CD8+ T cells sorted from blood, taken in a trial of the OX40 agonist ivuxolimab. The receptors originated from an adult with an advanced solid tumor such as melanoma, head and neck, liver or kidney cancer. Both conserved end residues are part of each CDR3. D genes are given only for firm matches. Clone size appears in some rows only: once, few, many, or a class for an expanded clone.

j_call | d_call | clone_size | v_call | cdr3_aa | cdr3_nt
TRBJ2-7 | TRBD2 | - | TRBV11-2 | CASSLRGSGSSSYEQYF | TGTGCCAGCAGCCTACGGGGTAGCGGGAGTTCGTCCTACGAGCAGTACTTC
TRBJ2-1 | - | - | TRBV7-8 | CASSSPGGGQFF | TGTGCCAGCAGCTCCCCTGGCGGCGGGCAGTTCTTC
TRBJ2-7 | - | - | TRBV6-5 | CASSSRQGGFGYEQYF | TGTGCCAGCAGTTCAAGACAGGGAGGGTTTGGGTACGAGCAGTACTTC
TRBJ1-5 | - | - | TRBV19 | CASSMGAGGNQPQHF | TGTGCCAGTAGTATGGGGGCAGGGGGCAATCAGCCCCAGCATTTT
TRBJ2-7 | - | - | TRBV29-1 | CSVALGAEQYF | TGCAGCGTTGCATTAGGGGCCGAGCAGTACTTC
TRBJ1-6 | - | - | TRBV6-1 | CASNREGGLNSPLHF | TGTGCCAGCAACCGTGAGGGAGGTCTTAATTCACCCCTCCACTTT
TRBJ2-3 | - | - | TRBV4-1 | CASSQDWSLASQRGTQYF | TGCGCCAGCAGCCAAGACTGGAGCCTTGCGTCCCAGAGGGGTACGCAGTATTTT
TRBJ1-1 | - | - | TRBV19 | CASSIVTGNTEAFF | TGTGCCAGTAGTATAGTGACAGGGAACACTGAAGCTTTCTTT
TRBJ2-2 | - | - | TRBV2 | CASSELPRNTGELFF | TGTGCCAGCAGTGAACTTCCCAGGAACACCGGGGAGCTGTTTTTT
TRBJ2-7 | TRBD1 | - | TRBV27 | CASRSDRVSYEQYF | TGTGCCAGCAGATCGGACAGGGTATCCTACGAGCAGTACTTC
TRBJ2-3 | TRBD1 | few | TRBV11-3 | CASSLLPGQSGDTQYF | TGTGCCAGCAGCTTGCTGCCGGGACAGTCGGGAGATACGCAGTATTTT
TRBJ2-3 | TRBD2 | - | TRBV5-6 | CASSWGLIAGDGADTQYF | TGTGCCAGCAGCTGGGGGCTCATAGCGGGAGATGGGGCAGATACGCAGTATTTT
TRBJ2-4 | - | - | TRBV4-2 | CASSQDPSGNIQYF | TGTGCCAGCAGCCAAGATCCATCGGGAAACATTCAGTACTTC
TRBJ1-5 | TRBD1 | - | TRBV28 | CASSEGQYNQPQHF | TGTGCCAGCAGTGAGGGACAGTACAATCAGCCCCAGCATTTT
TRBJ2-3 | TRBD2 | - | TRBV30 | CAWNRLAESTDTQYF | TGTGCCTGGAATAGGCTAGCGGAGAGCACAGATACGCAGTATTTT
TRBJ2-7 | TRBD1 | - | TRBV29-1 | CSVPGRGQYEQYF | TGCAGCGTTCCTGGCAGGGGGCAATACGAGCAGTACTTC
TRBJ2-7 | - | - | TRBV5-1 | CASSPSGPRSEQYF | TGCGCCAGCAGCCCGAGCGGGCCGAGGTCCGAGCAGTACTTC
TRBJ2-1 | - | few | TRBV2 | CASSGFNEQFF | TGTGCCAGCAGTGGATTCAATGAGCAGTTCTTC
TRBJ2-2 | TRBD1 | - | TRBV30 | CAWRKQGASGELFF | TGTGCCTGGAGGAAACAGGGGGCCTCCGGGGAGCTGTTTTTT
TRBJ1-5 | TRBD1 | - | TRBV10-2 | CASSRTGFSNQPQHF | TGCGCCAGCAGTCGGACAGGGTTTAGCAATCAGCCCCAGCATTTT
TRBJ2-3 | TRBD2 | once | TRBV30 | CASQREVFDTQYF | TGTGCCTCGCAGCGGGAAGTTTTTGATACGCAGTATTTT
TRBJ2-3 | - | once | TRBV27 | CASTFTDTQYF | TGTGCCAGCACTTTCACAGATACGCAGTATTTT